One and the same sample provided the 3 T cell receptor beta chains below, sequenced in a study of cytomegalovirus exposure and HLA in healthy donors. Sequencing was performed with immunoSEQ multiplex PCR; in TCRdb, only in-frame clones are kept and a portion is missing. In the table there are 220,000 or so clones, around 86% of which are singletons. The sequencing input was PBMCs. All receptors come from a young woman in good health and CMV-seropositive.

The chain joins TRBV5-1 to TRBJ1-1; 8 bases are a match to TRBD1. The CDR3 consists of 14 residues. CDR1 and CDR2 (germline): SGHRS, YFSETQ. With 4 bases clipped from V and 8 bases from J, the junction kept 10 bases outside the gene matches. DNA of the CDR3: TGCGCCAGCAGCCCCGGACAGGGCATTGTGGAAGCTTTCTTT. This encodes CASSPGQGIVEAFF.

This rearrangement joins TRBV27 to TRBJ1-5; D is uncertain. V was clipped by 6 bases and J by 4 bases, with 7 bases between them. Germline CDR1 MNHEY, CDR2 SMNVEV (reference sequence). The CDR3 runs 12 residues. CDR3 sequence: CASRRGNQPQHF. The CDR3 DNA follows: TGTGCCAGCAGACGGGGAAATCAGCCCCAGCATTTT.

The V gene is TRBV4-1, the J gene TRBJ2-1; 8 bases map to TRBD2. Germline V gene data show CDR1 as MGHRA and CDR2 as YSYEKL. The CDR3 covers 17 residues. The V gene end was trimmed by 0 bases and the J gene end by 8 bases; junction bases not matched to a gene: 12. CDR3 in amino acids: CASSQEPTGGPPDEQFF. Here the CDR3 DNA reads TGCGCCAGCAGCCAAGAACCCACGGGAGGGCCGCCCGATGAGCAGTTCTTC.